These T cell receptor beta chains were read from a single sample in a study of post-analysis software for immune sequencing data. TCRdb recomputed calls from the PCR reads with MiXCR, one row per CDR3 protein. The sample carries hundreds of thousands of distinct CDR3 sequences, approximately 30% recorded once. The sequencing input was blood. Receptors originate from a girl between 10 and 17 years old with multiple sclerosis. CDR3s include the opening cysteine and the closing phenylalanine or tryptophan. A D gene is named only where the DNA matches it firmly. Clone size appears in some rows only: once, few, many, or a class for an expanded clone.

>TRBV2|once|TRBJ2-3|TRBD2
TGTGCCAGCGGGAAAAGCCGGGGACGGGGAGGGACAGATACGCAGTATTTT
CASGKSRGRGGTDTQYF
>TRBV11-2|once|TRBJ2-1|NA
TGTGCCAGCAGGTACAGGGGAGGAGAGACCCAGTTCTTC
CASRYRGGETQFF
>TRBV5-1|few|TRBJ2-7|NA
TGCGCCAGCAGCTTGCAGGGAATCGGGTACGAGCAGTACTTC
CASSLQGIGYEQYF
>TRBV20-1|NA|TRBJ2-1|TRBD2
TGCAGTGCAAAGGGGCTAGCGGGAGTCAATGAGCAGTTCTTC
CSAKGLAGVNEQFF
>TRBV20-1|NA|TRBJ2-7|NA
TGCAGTGCTAGATGGGCGGCTGACGAGCAGTACTTC
CSARWAADEQYF
>TRBV5-1|few|TRBJ2-1|TRBD1
TGCGCCAGCAGCTCATGGACGGGACAGCCAAACAATGAGCAGTTCTTC
CASSSWTGQPNNEQFF
>TRBV2|few|TRBJ2-5|NA
TGTGCCAGCAGTGCCTCGTGGGGGGAGACCCAGTACTTC
CASSASWGETQYF
>TRBV7-9|NA|TRBJ2-5|NA
TGTGCCAGCAGCTCTCTGGGCGTCAGCGGGGAGACCCAGTACTTC
CASSSLGVSGETQYF
>TRBV4-1|few|TRBJ2-5|TRBD2
TGCGCCAGCAGCCCGATCAATAGCGGGGCAAAAGAGACCCAGTACTTC
CASSPINSGAKETQYF
>TRBV27|NA|TRBJ2-2|NA
TGTGCCAGCAGTCCCACCCCAAGGGACTGGTCGAGCACCGGGGAGCTGTTTTTT
CASSPTPRDWSSTGELFF
>TRBV6-2/TRBV6-3|few|TRBJ1-1|NA
TGTGCCAGCAGTTACGGCCAGGCGAACACTGAAGCTTTCTTT
CASSYGQANTEAFF
>TRBV28|NA|TRBJ2-4|TRBD1
TGTGCCGGCAGTCACCACACCAGGGGGTCTTTTGAGGCCAAAAACATTCAGTACTTC
CAGSHHTRGSFEAKNIQYF
>TRBV5-1|NA|TRBJ2-5|TRBD2
TGCGCCAGCAGCCGGTCGGTAGCGGGAGGTTTGCAAGAGACCCAGTACTTC
CASSRSVAGGLQETQYF
>TRBV9|few|TRBJ2-3|NA
TGTGCCAGCAGCGCACACCCAGCCGTCTCGACAGATACGCAGTATTTT
CASSAHPAVSTDTQYF
>TRBV4-1|NA|TRBJ1-2|NA
TGCGCCAGCAGCCAAGGCCAGGGACGTTCTGGCTACACCTTC
CASSQGQGRSGYTF
>TRBV4-1|NA|TRBJ2-5|TRBD2
TGCGCCAGCAGCCAAGAAGCTAGCGGGGGGTCCCGGGAGACCCAGTACTTC
CASSQEASGGSRETQYF
>TRBV7-8|many|TRBJ2-7|NA
TGTGCCAGCAGCTTAGATGGCGGGACCTCCTACGAGCAGTACTTC
CASSLDGGTSYEQYF
>TRBV3-1|NA|TRBJ2-1|NA
TGTGCCAGCAGCCAGTATTCCCTAAACTCCTACAATGAGCAGTTCTTC
CASSQYSLNSYNEQFF
>TRBV6-2/TRBV6-3|few|TRBJ1-5|NA
TGTGCCAGCAGTTACTTGAGAAGTCAGCCCCAGCATTTT
CASSYLRSQPQHF
>TRBV13|NA|TRBJ2-7|NA
TGTGCCAGCAGCCTCAGGGCTGGCGAGCAGTACTTC
CASSLRAGEQYF
>TRBV7-2|NA|TRBJ2-7|TRBD2
TGTGCCAGCAGTCTAGTGGCAGGTACTAGCGGCTACGAGCAGTACTTC
CASSLVAGTSGYEQYF
>TRBV27|NA|TRBJ1-1|NA
TGTGCCAGCAGCCCACAACACCGACAACTTAAAGCTTTCTTT
CASSPQHRQLKAFF
>TRBV20-1|few|TRBJ2-3|NA
TGCAGTGCTAGTCTCGCCCTGGAGATAAGGGATACGCAGTATTTT
CSASLALEIRDTQYF
>TRBV27|NA|TRBJ2-1|NA
TGTGCCAGCAGTTCGACGCGGAGGGGCTTCTACAATGAGCAGTTCTTC
CASSSTRRGFYNEQFF
>TRBV5-1|NA|TRBJ2-1|TRBD2
TGCGCCAGCAGCTCTCAACCAGCGGGAGCTGGAGGTGAGCAGTTCTTC
CASSSQPAGAGGEQFF
>TRBV7-9|NA|TRBJ2-5|NA
TGTGCCAGCAGCGGACGGTGGACTGCGACCCAGTACTTC
CASSGRWTATQYF
>TRBV28|few|TRBJ1-2|TRBD1
TGTGCCAGCAGCAAGGGACAGGCCCACTATGGCTACACCTTC
CASSKGQAHYGYTF
>TRBV7-2|NA|TRBJ2-7|NA
TGTGCCAGCAGCTTAGTTTCGCAGGGCAGGGCATCCTACGAGCAGTACTTC
CASSLVSQGRASYEQYF
>TRBV27|few|TRBJ2-1|NA
TGTGCCAGCAGTTCCATATTCCCCCGGGCTAGACTAGACCCCAATGAGCAGTTCTTC
CASSSIFPRARLDPNEQFF
>TRBV5-1|few|TRBJ1-4|NA
TGCGCCAGCAGGGGGTCGGGGAAAGAGGATGAAAAACTGTTTTTT
CASRGSGKEDEKLFF
>TRBV7-9|NA|TRBJ1-2|NA
TGTGCCAGCAGCTCGGACAGTTTTAACTATGGCTACACCTTC
CASSSDSFNYGYTF
>TRBV3-1|many|TRBJ2-1|TRBD2
TGCGCCAGCAGCCCTGGACTAGCGGTATACAATGAGCAGTTCTTC
CASSPGLAVYNEQFF
>TRBV5-1|NA|TRBJ2-3|NA
TGCGCCAGCAGCGCAGGACAGTCCGCGGATACGCAGTATTTT
CASSAGQSADTQYF
>TRBV20-1|NA|TRBJ1-2|TRBD1
TGCAGTGCGTGGACAGGTGTAAACTATGGCTACACCTTC
CSAWTGVNYGYTF
>TRBV2|few|TRBJ2-3|TRBD1
TGTGCCAGCAGTGATCTAAACAGGGGTCGCACAGATACGCAGTATTTT
CASSDLNRGRTDTQYF
>TRBV10-3|NA|TRBJ2-3|TRBD2
TGTGCCACTGGCCTAGCGGTGTCCGCAGATACGCAGTATTTT
CATGLAVSADTQYF
>TRBV2|NA|TRBJ2-7|TRBD2
TGTGCCAGCAGTGTAGCGGGGGGGCGCGAGCAGTACTTC
CASSVAGGREQYF
>TRBV5-1|NA|TRBJ2-1|TRBD2
TGCGCCGGCAGTCCAACAGCGGGAGTCGGGTCCTACAATGAGCAGTTCTTC
CAGSPTAGVGSYNEQFF
>TRBV15|few|TRBJ2-1|NA
TGTGCCACCAGCAGAGATTTGAGGGGACCCTTCTACAATGAGCAGTTCTTC
CATSRDLRGPFYNEQFF
>TRBV14|NA|TRBJ1-2|NA
TGTGCCAGCAGCCAGGAGGAATTCTATGGCTACACCTTC
CASSQEEFYGYTF
>TRBV7-2|few|TRBJ2-1|TRBD1
TGTGCCAGCAGCACTACAGGGGCGATATACAATGAGCAGTTCTTC
CASSTTGAIYNEQFF
>TRBV5-5|NA|TRBJ2-7|NA
TGTGCCAGCGGCTTCGGGCAGGGGTCCTACGAGCAGTACTTC
CASGFGQGSYEQYF
>TRBV7-9|few|TRBJ2-7|NA
TGTGCCAGCAGCTTAGTGGGCAAGACCTACGAGCAGTACTTC
CASSLVGKTYEQYF
>TRBV28|few|TRBJ1-5|TRBD1
TGTGCCAGCAGTATAAACAGGGGGCGTCAGCCCCAGCATTTT
CASSINRGRQPQHF
>TRBV4-3|NA|TRBJ2-7|NA
TGCGCCAGCAGCCAAGTAGTCGAAGAGAGCTACGAGCAGTACTTC
CASSQVVEESYEQYF
>TRBV29-1|many|TRBJ2-7|NA
TGCAGCGTTGAAGACAGATTCTACGAGCAGTACTTC
CSVEDRFYEQYF
>TRBV28|once|TRBJ2-7|TRBD2
TGTGCCAGCAGTCCGCCGACTAGCTATCTCGAGCAGTACTTC
CASSPPTSYLEQYF
>TRBV7-8|NA|TRBJ2-1|TRBD1
TGTGCCAGCAGCTTAGAAGACAGGGGCACCTACAATGAGCAGTTCTTC
CASSLEDRGTYNEQFF
>TRBV7-2|few|TRBJ2-7|TRBD2
TGTGCCAGCAGCTTAGCGGCGGGAGGCTACAATGAGCAGTACTTC
CASSLAAGGYNEQYF
>TRBV29-1|few|TRBJ2-2|NA
TGCAGCGTTGAAAGGGATCTTCCCGGGGAGCTGTTTTTT
CSVERDLPGELFF
>TRBV27|NA|TRBJ2-4|TRBD1
TGTACCAGCAGTGCTACCGACAGGGGGCGCAGGTTTGGCACCAAAAACATTCAGTACTTC
CTSSATDRGRRFGTKNIQYF
>TRBV7-2|few|TRBJ1-2|TRBD1
TGTGCCAGCAGCTTAGCGGGGACAGGCTATGGCTACACCTTC
CASSLAGTGYGYTF
>TRBV29-1|NA|TRBJ1-2|NA
TGCAGCGTTGTCACCGGGGTAGTGTCCGAGGGCTACACCTTC
CSVVTGVVSEGYTF
>TRBV10-3|NA|TRBJ1-5|TRBD1
TGTGCCATCAGCGCGGACAGGGGGTTTCCCAATCAGCCCCAGCATTTT
CAISADRGFPNQPQHF
>TRBV7-9|few|TRBJ2-5|TRBD1
TGTGCCAGCAGCACCAGGGGGTTTGGGACCCAGTACTTC
CASSTRGFGTQYF